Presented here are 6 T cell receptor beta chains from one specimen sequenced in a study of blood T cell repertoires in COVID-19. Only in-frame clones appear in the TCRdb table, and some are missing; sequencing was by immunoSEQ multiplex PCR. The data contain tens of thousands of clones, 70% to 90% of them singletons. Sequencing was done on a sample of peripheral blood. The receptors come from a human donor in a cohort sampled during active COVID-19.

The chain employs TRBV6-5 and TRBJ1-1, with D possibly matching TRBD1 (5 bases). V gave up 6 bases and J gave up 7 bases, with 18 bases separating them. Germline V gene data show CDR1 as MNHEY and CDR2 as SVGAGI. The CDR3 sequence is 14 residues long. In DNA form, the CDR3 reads TGTGCCAGCAGACCTCAGGGTGGGGGGGGTGAAGCTTTCTTT. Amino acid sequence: CASRPQGGGGEAFF.

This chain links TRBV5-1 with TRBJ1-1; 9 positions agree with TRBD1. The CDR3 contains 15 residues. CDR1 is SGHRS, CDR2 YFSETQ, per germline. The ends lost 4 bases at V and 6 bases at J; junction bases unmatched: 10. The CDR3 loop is CASSLKQGADPEAFF. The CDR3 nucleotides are TGCGCCAGCAGCCTTAAACAGGGGGCCGATCCTGAAGCTTTCTTT.

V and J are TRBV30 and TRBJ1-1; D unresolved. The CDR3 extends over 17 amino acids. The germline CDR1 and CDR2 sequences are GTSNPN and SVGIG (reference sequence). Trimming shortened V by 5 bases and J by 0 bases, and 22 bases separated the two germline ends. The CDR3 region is CAWSTFGRSRLNTEAFF. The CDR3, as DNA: TGTGCCTGGTCCACTTTCGGGAGATCAAGATTGAACACTGAAGCTTTCTTT.

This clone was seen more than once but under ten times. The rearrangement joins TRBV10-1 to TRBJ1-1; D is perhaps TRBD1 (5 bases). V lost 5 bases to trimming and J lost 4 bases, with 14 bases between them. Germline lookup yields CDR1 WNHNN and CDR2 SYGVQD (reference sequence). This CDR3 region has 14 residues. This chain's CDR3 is CASSFQGLGTEAFF. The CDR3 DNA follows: TGCGCCAGCAGTTTCCAGGGCCTGGGCACTGAAGCTTTCTTT.

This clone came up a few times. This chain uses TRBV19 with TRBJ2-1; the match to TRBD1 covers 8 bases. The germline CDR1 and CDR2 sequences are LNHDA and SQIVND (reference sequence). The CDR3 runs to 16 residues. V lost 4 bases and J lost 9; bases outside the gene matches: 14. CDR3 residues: CASSTSGGVGRVEQFF. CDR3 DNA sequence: TGTGCCAGTAGTACTTCAGGGGGCGTGGGGCGCGTTGAGCAGTTCTTC.

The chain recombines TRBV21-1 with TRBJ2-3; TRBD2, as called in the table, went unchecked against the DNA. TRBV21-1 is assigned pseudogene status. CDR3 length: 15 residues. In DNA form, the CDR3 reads TGTGCCAGCTCCAGACTAGCGTCCCTCACAGATACGCAGTATTTT. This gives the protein CASSRLASLTDTQYF.